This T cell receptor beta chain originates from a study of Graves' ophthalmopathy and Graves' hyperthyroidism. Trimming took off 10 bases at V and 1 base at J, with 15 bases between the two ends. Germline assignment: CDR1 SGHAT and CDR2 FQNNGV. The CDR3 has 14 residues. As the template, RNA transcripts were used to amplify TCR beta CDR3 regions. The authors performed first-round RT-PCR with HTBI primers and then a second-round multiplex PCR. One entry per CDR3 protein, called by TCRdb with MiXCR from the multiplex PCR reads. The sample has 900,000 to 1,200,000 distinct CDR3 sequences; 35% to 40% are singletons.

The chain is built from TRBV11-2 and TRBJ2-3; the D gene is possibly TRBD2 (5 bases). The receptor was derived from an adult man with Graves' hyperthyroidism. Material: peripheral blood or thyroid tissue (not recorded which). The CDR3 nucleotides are TGTGCCACCGAGGGTTCTCAACGCACAGATACGCAGTATTTT. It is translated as CATEGSQRTDTQYF.